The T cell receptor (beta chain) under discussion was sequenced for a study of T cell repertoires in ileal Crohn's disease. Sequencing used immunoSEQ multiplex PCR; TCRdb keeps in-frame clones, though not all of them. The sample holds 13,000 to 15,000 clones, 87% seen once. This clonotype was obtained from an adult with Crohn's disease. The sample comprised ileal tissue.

In DNA, the CDR3 is TGCAGCGCCCAGACAGGGGCTAATTCACCCCTCCACTTT. This encodes CSAQTGANSPLHF. V gene TRBV29-1 combines with J gene TRBJ1-6, with TRBD1 matching 8 bases. With 7 bases clipped from V and 6 bases from J, the junction kept 5 bases outside the gene matches. The CDR3 covers 13 residues. Germline V gene data show CDR1 as SQVTM and CDR2 as ANQGSEA.